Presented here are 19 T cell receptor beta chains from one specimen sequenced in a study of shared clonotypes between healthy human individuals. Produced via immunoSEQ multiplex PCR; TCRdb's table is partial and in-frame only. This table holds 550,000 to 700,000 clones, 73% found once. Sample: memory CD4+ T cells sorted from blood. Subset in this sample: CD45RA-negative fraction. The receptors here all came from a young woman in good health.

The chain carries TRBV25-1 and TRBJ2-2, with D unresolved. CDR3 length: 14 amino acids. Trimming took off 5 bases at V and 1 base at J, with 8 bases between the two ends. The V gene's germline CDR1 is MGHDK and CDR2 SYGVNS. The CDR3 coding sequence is TGTGCCAGCAGTAGCCAGTTGAACACCGGGGAGCTGTTTTTT. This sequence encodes CASSSQLNTGELFF.

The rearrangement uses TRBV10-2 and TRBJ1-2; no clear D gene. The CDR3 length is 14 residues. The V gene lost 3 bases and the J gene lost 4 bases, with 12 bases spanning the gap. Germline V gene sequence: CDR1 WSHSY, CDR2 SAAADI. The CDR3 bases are TGCGCCAGCAGTGATTTCACGACTGCCTATGGCTACACCTTC. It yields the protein CASSDFTTAYGYTF.

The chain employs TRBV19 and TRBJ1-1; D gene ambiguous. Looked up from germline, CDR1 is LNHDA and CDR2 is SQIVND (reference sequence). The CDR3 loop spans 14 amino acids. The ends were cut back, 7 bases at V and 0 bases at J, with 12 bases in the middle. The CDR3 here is CASTGPQMNTEAFF. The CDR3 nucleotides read TGTGCCAGTACCGGACCCCAAATGAACACTGAAGCTTTCTTT.

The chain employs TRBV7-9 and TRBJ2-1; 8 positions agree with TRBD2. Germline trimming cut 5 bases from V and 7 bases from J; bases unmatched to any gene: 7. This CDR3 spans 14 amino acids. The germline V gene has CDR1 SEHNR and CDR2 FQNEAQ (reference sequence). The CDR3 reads CASSPRGGGNEQFF. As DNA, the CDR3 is TGTGCCAGCAGCCCCCGGGGGGGAGGGAATGAGCAGTTCTTC.

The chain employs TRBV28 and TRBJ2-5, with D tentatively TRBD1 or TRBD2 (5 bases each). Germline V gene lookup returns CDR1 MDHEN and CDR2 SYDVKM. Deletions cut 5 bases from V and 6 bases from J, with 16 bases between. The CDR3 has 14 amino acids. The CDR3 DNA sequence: TGTGCCAGCAGTACCCGGGGCACCGCGAAGACCCAGTACTTC. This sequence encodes CASSTRGTAKTQYF.

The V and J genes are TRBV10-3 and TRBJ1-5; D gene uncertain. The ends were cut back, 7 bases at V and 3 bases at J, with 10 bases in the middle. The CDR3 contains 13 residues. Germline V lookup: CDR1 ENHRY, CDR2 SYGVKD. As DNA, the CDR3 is TGTGCCATCACTGGGGAACCCAATCAGCCCCAGCATTTT. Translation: CAITGEPNQPQHF.

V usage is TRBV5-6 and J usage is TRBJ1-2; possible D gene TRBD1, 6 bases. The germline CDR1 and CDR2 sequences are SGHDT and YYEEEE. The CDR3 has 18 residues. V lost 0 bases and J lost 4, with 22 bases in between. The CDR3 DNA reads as TGTGCCAGCAGCTTGGGCGGGTGGTCTTCCATGGGGGCCTATGGCTACACCTTC. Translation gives CASSLGGWSSMGAYGYTF. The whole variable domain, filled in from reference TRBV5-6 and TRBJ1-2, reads DAGVTQSPTHLIKTRGQQVTLRCSPKSGHDTVSWYQQALGQGPQFIFQYYEEEERQRGNFPDRFSGHQFPNYSSELNVNALLLGDSALYLCASSLGGWSSMGAYGYTFGSGTRLTVV.

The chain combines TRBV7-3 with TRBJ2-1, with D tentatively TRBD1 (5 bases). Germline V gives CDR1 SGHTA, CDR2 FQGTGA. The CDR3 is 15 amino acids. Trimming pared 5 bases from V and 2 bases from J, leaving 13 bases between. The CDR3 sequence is CASSPNPDTYNEQFF. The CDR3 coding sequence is TGTGCCAGCAGCCCCAATCCGGACACCTACAATGAGCAGTTCTTC.

CDR3 region: CASSSIETQYF. CDR3 bases: TGTGCCAGCAGCTCGATCGAAACCCAGTACTTC. The chain couples TRBV7-2 to TRBJ2-5; D not certain. Germline CDR1 SGHTA, CDR2 FQGNSA. This CDR3 comprises 11 residues. V was shortened by 4 bases and J by 8 bases, with 8 bases between the two germline ends.

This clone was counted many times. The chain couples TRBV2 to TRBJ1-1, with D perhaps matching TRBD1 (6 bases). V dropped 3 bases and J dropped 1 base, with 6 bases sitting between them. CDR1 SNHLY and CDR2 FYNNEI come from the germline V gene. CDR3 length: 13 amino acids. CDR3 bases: TGTGCCAGCAGTGACAGGGGGAACACTGAAGCTTTCTTT. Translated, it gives CASSDRGNTEAFF. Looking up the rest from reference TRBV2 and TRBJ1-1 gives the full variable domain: EPEVTQTPSHQVTQMGQEVILRCVPISNHLYFYWYRQILGQKVEFLVSFYNNEISEKSEIFDDQFSVERPDGSNFTLKIRSTKLEDSAMYFCASSDRGNTEAFFGQGTRLTVV.

The CDR3 protein is CAWSEPGIEAFF. The CDR3 DNA follows: TGTGCCTGGAGCGAGCCGGGGATTGAAGCTTTCTTT. The rearrangement joins TRBV30 to TRBJ1-1; no definite D call. CDR3 length: 12 residues. CDR1 and CDR2 from the germline V gene are GTSNPN and SVGIG (reference sequence). Trimming took off 3 bases at V and 7 bases at J, with 12 bases between the two ends.

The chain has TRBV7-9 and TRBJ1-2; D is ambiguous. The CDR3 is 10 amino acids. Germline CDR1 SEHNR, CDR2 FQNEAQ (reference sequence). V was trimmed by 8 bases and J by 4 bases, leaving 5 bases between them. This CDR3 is CASDSYGYTF. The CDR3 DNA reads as TGTGCCAGCGACTCCTATGGCTACACCTTC.

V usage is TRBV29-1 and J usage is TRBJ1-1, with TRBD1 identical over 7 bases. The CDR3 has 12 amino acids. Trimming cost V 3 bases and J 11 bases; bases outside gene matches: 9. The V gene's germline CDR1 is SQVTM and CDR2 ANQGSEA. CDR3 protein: CSVDWQGVGAFF. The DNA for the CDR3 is TGCAGCGTTGACTGGCAGGGGGTAGGGGCTTTCTTT. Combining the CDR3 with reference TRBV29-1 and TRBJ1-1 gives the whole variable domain SAVISQKPSRDICQRGTSLTIQCQVDSQVTMMFWYRQQPGQSLTLIATANQGSEATYESGFVIDKFPISRPNLTFSTLTVSNMSPEDSSIYLCSVDWQGVGAFFGQGTRLTVV.

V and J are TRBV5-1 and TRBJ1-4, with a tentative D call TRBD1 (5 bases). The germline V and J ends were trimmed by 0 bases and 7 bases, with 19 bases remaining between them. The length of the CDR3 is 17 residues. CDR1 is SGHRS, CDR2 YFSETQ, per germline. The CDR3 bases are TGCGCCAGCAGCTTGGAGGTGATTGGGGCAGCCCCTGAAAAACTGTTTTTT. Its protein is CASSLEVIGAAPEKLFF.

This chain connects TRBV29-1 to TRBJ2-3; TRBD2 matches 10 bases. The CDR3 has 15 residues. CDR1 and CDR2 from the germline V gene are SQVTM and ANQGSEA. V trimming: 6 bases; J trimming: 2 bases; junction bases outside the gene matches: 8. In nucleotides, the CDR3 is TGCAGCGTAGGGGTGGGGACTAGCGTCACAGATACGCAGTATTTT. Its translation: CSVGVGTSVTDTQYF.

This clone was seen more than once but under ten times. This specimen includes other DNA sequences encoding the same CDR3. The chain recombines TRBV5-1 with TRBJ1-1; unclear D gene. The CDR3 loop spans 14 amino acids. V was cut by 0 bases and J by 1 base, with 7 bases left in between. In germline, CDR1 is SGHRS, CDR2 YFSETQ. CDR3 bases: TGCGCCAGCAGCTTGGGGTCAGCGAACACTGAAGCTTTCTTT. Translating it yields CASSLGSANTEAFF.

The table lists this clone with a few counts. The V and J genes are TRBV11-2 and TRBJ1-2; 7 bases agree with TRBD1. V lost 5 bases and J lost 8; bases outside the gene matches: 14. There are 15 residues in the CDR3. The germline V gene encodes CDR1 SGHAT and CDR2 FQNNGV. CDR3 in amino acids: CASSPTGESRFGYTF. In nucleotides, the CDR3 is TGTGCCAGCAGCCCAACAGGGGAGTCCCGATTCGGCTACACCTTC.

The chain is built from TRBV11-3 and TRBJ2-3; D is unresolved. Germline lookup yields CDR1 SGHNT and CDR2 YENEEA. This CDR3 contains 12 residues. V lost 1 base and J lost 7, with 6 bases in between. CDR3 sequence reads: CASSLGLNTQYF. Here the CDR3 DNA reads TGTGCCAGCAGCTTAGGGCTGAATACGCAGTATTTT.

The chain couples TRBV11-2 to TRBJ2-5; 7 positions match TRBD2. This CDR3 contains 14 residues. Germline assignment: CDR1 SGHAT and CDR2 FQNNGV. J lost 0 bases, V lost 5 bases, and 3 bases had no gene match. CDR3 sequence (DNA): TGTGCCAGCAGCGTAGCGGGCCACCAAGAGACCCAGTACTTC. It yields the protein CASSVAGHQETQYF.